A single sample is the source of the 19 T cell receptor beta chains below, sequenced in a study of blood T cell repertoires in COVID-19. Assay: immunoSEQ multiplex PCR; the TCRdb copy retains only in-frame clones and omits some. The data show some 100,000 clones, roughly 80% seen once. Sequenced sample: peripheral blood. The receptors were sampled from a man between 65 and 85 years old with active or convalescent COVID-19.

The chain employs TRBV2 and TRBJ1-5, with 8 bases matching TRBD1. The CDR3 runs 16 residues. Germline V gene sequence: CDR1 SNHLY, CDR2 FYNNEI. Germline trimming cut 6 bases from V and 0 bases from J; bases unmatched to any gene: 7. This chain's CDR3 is CASRGQVAYSNQPQHF. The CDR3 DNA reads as TGTGCCAGCAGGGGACAGGTAGCATATAGCAATCAGCCCCAGCATTTT.

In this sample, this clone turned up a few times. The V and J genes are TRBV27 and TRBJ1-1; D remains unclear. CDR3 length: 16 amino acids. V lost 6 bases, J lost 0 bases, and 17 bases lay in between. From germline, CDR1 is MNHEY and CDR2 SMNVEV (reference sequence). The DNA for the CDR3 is TGTGCCAGCAGGCCGCAAGCAACGTTGATGAACACTGAAGCTTTCTTT. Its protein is CASRPQATLMNTEAFF.

CDR3 coding DNA: TGTGCCAGTACCTTTACTATGGAGGCCTCCGAGCAGTACTTC. It is translated as CASTFTMEASEQYF. The genes are TRBV19 and TRBJ2-7; possibly TRBD2 for D (5 bases). The V and J ends lost 7 bases and 6 bases respectively, with 19 bases between them. The CDR3 sequence is 14 residues long. Germline values: CDR1 LNHDA, CDR2 SQIVND (reference sequence).

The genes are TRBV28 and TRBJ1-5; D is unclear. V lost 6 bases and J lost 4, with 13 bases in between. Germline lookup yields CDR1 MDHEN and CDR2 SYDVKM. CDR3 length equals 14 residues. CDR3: CASSPGLLNQPQHF. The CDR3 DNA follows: TGTGCCAGCAGCCCGGGTTTATTGAATCAGCCCCAGCATTTT.

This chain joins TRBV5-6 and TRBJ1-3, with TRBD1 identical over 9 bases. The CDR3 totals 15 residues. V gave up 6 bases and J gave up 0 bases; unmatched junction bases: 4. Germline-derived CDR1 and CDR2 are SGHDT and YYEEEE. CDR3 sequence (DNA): TGTGCCAGCACCGGGACAGGGCGCTCTGGAAACACCATATATTTT. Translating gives CASTGTGRSGNTIYF. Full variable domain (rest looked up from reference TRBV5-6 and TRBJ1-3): DAGVTQSPTHLIKTRGQQVTLRCSPKSGHDTVSWYQQALGQGPQFIFQYYEEEERQRGNFPDRFSGHQFPNYSSELNVNALLLGDSALYLCASTGTGRSGNTIYFGEGSWLTVV.

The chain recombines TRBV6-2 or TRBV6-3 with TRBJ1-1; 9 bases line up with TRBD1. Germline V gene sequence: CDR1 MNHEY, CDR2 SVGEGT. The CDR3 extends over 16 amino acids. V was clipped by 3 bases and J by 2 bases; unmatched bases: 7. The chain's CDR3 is CASSYRATGGNTEAFF. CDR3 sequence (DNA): TGTGCCAGCAGTTATCGTGCGACAGGGGGTAACACTGAAGCTTTCTTT.

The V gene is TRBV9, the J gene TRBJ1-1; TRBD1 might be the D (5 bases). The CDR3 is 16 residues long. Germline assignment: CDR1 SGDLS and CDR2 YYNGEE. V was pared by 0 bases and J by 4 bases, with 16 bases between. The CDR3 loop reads CASSVGRGEVGTEAFF. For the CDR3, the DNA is TGTGCCAGCAGCGTAGGGAGGGGTGAGGTCGGCACTGAAGCTTTCTTT.

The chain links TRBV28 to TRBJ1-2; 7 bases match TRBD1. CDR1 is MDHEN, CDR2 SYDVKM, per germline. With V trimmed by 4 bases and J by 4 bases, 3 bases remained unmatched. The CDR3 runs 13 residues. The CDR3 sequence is CASSSGQLYGYTF. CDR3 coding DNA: TGTGCCAGCAGTTCGGGACAGCTCTATGGCTACACCTTC.

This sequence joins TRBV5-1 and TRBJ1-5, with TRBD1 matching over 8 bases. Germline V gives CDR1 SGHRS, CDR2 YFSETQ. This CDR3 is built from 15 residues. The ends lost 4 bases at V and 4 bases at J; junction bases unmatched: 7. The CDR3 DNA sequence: TGCGCCAGCAGCGCGGGACAGGATTCAAATCAGCCCCAGCATTTT. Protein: CASSAGQDSNQPQHF.

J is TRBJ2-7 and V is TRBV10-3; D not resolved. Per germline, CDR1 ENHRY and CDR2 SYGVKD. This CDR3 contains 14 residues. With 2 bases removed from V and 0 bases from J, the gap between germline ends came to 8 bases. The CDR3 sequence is CAISEVGSSYEQYF. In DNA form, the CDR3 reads TGTGCCATCAGTGAGGTGGGCAGCTCCTACGAGCAGTACTTC.

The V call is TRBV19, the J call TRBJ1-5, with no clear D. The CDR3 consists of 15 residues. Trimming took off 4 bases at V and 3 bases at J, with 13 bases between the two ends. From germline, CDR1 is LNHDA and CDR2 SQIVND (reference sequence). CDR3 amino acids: CASSKAGSPNQPQHF. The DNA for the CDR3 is TGTGCCAGTAGTAAGGCAGGTTCTCCCAATCAGCCCCAGCATTTT.

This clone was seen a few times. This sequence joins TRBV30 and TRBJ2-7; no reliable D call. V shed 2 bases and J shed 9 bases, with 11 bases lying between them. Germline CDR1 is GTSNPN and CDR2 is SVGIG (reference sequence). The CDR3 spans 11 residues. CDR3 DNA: TGTGCCTGGAGTACGCTATATGGGCAGTACTTC. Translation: CAWSTLYGQYF.

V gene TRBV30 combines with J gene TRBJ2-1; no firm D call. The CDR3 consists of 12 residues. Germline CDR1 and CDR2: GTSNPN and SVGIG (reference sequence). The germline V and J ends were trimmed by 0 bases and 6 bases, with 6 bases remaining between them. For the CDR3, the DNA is TGTGCCTGGAGTGTACAGTTCAATGAGCAGTTCTTC. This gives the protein CAWSVQFNEQFF.

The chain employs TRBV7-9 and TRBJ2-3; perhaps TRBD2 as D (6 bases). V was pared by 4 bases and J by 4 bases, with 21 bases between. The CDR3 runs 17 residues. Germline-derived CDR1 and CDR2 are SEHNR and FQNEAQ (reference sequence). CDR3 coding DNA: TGTGCCAGCAGCTCTACGCGGGACGGCCAGAGGTCAGATACGCAGTATTTT. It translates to CASSSTRDGQRSDTQYF.

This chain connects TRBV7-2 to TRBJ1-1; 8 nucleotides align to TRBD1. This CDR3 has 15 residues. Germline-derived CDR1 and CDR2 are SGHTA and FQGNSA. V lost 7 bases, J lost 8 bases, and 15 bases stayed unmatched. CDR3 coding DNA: TGTGCCAGCATCCCCCAGGGGGCCTTCACCCAAGAAGCTTTCTTT. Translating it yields CASIPQGAFTQEAFF.

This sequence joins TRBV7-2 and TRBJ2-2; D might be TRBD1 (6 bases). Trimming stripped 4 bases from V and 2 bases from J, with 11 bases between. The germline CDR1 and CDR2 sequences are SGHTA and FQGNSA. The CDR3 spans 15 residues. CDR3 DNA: TGTGCCAGCAGCTACCAGGGGCCTAACACCGGGGAGCTGTTTTTT. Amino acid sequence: CASSYQGPNTGELFF.

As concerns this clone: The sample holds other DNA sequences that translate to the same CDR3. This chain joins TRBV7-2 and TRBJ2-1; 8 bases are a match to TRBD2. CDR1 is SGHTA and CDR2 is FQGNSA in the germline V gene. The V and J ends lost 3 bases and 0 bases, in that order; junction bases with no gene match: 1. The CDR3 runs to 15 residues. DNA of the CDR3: TGTGCCAGCAGCTTGCTAGCGGGCTCCTACAATGAGCAGTTCTTC. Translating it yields CASSLLAGSYNEQFF.

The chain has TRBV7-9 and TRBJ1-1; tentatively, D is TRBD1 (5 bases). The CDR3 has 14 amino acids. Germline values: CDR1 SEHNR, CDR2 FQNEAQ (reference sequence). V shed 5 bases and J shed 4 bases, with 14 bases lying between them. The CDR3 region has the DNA TGTGCCAGCAGCCCCACCGGGGGGGGCACTGAAGCTTTCTTT. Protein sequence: CASSPTGGGTEAFF.

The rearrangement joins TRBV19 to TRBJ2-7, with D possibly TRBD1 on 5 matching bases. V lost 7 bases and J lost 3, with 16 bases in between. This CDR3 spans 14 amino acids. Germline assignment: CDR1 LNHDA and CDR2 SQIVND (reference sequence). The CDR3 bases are TGTGCCAGTAAGCCCGACAGTAGAGGCTACGAGCAGTACTTC. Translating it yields CASKPDSRGYEQYF.